This T cell receptor beta chain was sequenced in a study of Graves' ophthalmopathy and Graves' hyperthyroidism. Findings of the study overall: Thyroid clonotypes that were expanded above 0.001 frequency mostly also appeared in blood. Ophthalmopathy and stable hyperthyroidism were discriminated by a 13-signature model, with roughly 86% sensitivity and approximately 77% specificity.

A note on this clonotype: Its matching antigen is unknown. This sequence may be a read error, since a much larger clone differs from it by one base.

Patients were left out if they had other autoimmune diseases, uncontrolled infections, pregnancy or lactation. It was on clinical symptoms, serum thyroxine, TRAb, thyroid ultrasound and orbital computed tomography that diagnosis relied. TCR beta CDR3 amplification used RNA transcripts. HTBI-primed first-round RT-PCR preceded second-round multiplex PCR. One entry per CDR3 protein, called by TCRdb with MiXCR from the multiplex PCR reads. The sample lists around 660,000 distinct CDR3 sequences, 35% to 45% occurring once. CDR1 and CDR2 from the germline V gene are MGHDK and SYGVNS. This CDR3 comprises 13 residues.

This TCR derives from an adult man with Graves' ophthalmopathy. The chain joins TRBV25-1 to TRBJ2-5; 7 bases align to TRBD2. Specimen: peripheral blood. The CDR3 sequence: CASSPREQGTQYF. CDR3 in DNA: TGTGCCAGCAGCCCGCGGGAGCAAGGGACCCAGTACTTC.